Detailed here is one T cell receptor beta chain. This specimen includes other DNA sequences encoding the same CDR3. The record originates from a study of blood T cell repertoires in COVID-19. Trimming removed 3 bases from V and 3 bases from J; junction bases left unmatched: 2. CDR1 SGHTA and CDR2 FQGNSA come from the germline V gene. CDR3 size: 13 residues. TCRdb's table, derived via immunoSEQ multiplex PCR, lists solely in-frame clones and lacks some. The sample has hundreds of thousands of clones; about 90% are singletons. The J gene is TRBJ2-7, the V gene TRBV7-2, with TRBD2 matching 7 bases. What was sequenced was peripheral blood. This clonotype originated in a woman under 40 who had recovered from COVID-19. The CDR3 region has the DNA TGTGCCAGCAGCTTGGGCGGGGGCTACGAGCAGTACTTC. Translating it yields CASSLGGGYEQYF. The full variable domain, rest sourced from reference TRBV7-2 and TRBJ2-7, is GAGVSQSPSNKVTEKGKDVELRCDPISGHTALYWYRQSLGQGLEFLIYFQGNSAPDKSGLPSDRFSAERTGGSVSTLTIQRTQQEDSAVYLCASSLGGGYEQYFGPGTRLTVT.